Listed here are 4 T cell receptor beta chains from one sample, sequenced in a study of cytomegalovirus exposure and HLA in healthy donors. Generated by immunoSEQ multiplex PCR, the TCRdb table keeps only in-frame clones and is missing some. This sample has some 72,000 clones, with almost 97% found just once. The sequenced material came from PBMCs. All receptors come from a man younger than 35 in good health and CMV-seropositive.

CDR3 DNA sequence: TGTGCCAGCAGCTTACTATCTGCTAACTATGGCTACACCTTC. Translating gives CASSLLSANYGYTF. The chain employs TRBV7-9 and TRBJ1-2; D remains ambiguous. Deletions cut 2 bases from V and 0 bases from J, with 7 bases between. CDR3 length: 14 amino acids. In germline, CDR1 is SEHNR, CDR2 FQNEAQ (reference sequence).

V usage is TRBV10-3 and J usage is TRBJ1-4, with D perhaps TRBD1 (5 bases). The germline gives CDR1 ENHRY, CDR2 SYGVKD. The CDR3 length is 16 residues. V was pared by 3 bases and J by 6 bases, with 17 bases between. The CDR3 nucleotides read TGTGCCATCAGTGACCAGGCGGGGGAGACGGATGAAAAACTGTTTTTT. Translated: CAISDQAGETDEKLFF.

V is TRBV7-9 and J is TRBJ2-7; possible D gene TRBD1, 6 bases. CDR1 and CDR2 from the germline V gene are SEHNR and FQNEAQ (reference sequence). Trimming took off 4 bases at V and 6 bases at J, with 25 bases between the two ends. This CDR3 comprises 17 residues. CDR3 sequence: CASSSSSGTLKPFEQYF. Written as DNA, the CDR3 is TGTGCCAGCAGCTCTTCATCCGGGACACTGAAACCCTTCGAGCAGTACTTC.

In its sample, this clone was seen a few times. The rearrangement joins TRBV19 to TRBJ2-1; perhaps TRBD2 as D (7 bases). V was pared by 5 bases and J by 10 bases, with 21 bases between. The CDR3 runs 15 residues. Germline assignment: CDR1 LNHDA and CDR2 SQIVND (reference sequence). CDR3 protein: CASSWGASGGGEQFF. In DNA form, the CDR3 reads TGTGCCAGTAGTTGGGGGGCTAGCGGAGGGGGGGAGCAGTTCTTC.